This TCR beta chain was found in a study of OX40 agonist ivuxolimab in advanced cancers. About the research overall: Subjects had a mean age of about 60 years, with a range of about 23 to 79; around 80% were male. Earlier treatment with anti-PD-1, anti-PD-L1 or anti-CTLA-4 was permitted, and 35% to 40% had received some.

Exclusion applied to patients with autoimmune disease history or systemic immunosuppression. General study results and limits: Within 6 weeks, CD4+ and CD8+ blood T cells expanded clonally at 0.1 to 3.0 mg/kg.

Clones were sequenced by immunoSEQ multiplex PCR, and TCRdb holds only the in-frame ones, with some missing. Among under 75,000 clones listed, approximately 88% were seen once. Remarks on this clone: Its target is unknown.

The CDR3 runs to 13 residues. Trimming pared 5 bases from V and 4 bases from J, leaving 11 bases between. Germline lookup yields CDR1 SGHTA and CDR2 FQGNSA. The source is an adult with an advanced solid tumor such as melanoma, head and neck, liver or kidney cancer. The sequencing here drew on CD4+ or CD8+ T cells sorted from blood, taken in a trial of the OX40 agonist ivuxolimab. V usage is TRBV7-2 and J usage is TRBJ1-1; D gene ambiguous. CDR3 loop: CASSQPTRTEAFF. The CDR3 nucleotides are TGTGCCAGCAGCCAACCAACGCGCACTGAAGCTTTCTTT.